This T cell receptor (beta chain) appears in the sequencing data of a study of blood T cell repertoires in COVID-19. Study-level background: The United States, Italy and Spain provided the acute and convalescent COVID-19 samples.

Original analysis: Amplified reference gene primers provided the basis for estimating nucleated cell counts. Data came from immunoSEQ multiplex PCR; TCRdb stores just in-frame clones and leaves some out. That table gives V, J and clone size, and the DNA gave D and trimming. In the table there are under 150,000 clones, roughly four fifths of which are singletons. The V end was cut by 2 bases, the J end by 7 bases, with 9 bases between. The CDR3 is 13 residues long. Germline CDR1 and CDR2: SGHDN and FVKESK. The receptor was derived from an elderly man with acute or convalescent COVID-19. The chain employs TRBV14 and TRBJ1-5; possible D gene TRBD1, 5 bases. The sample taken for sequencing was peripheral blood. The CDR3 is CASSQWEGQPQHF. Written as DNA, the CDR3 is TGTGCCAGCAGCCAATGGGAGGGGCAGCCCCAGCATTTT.